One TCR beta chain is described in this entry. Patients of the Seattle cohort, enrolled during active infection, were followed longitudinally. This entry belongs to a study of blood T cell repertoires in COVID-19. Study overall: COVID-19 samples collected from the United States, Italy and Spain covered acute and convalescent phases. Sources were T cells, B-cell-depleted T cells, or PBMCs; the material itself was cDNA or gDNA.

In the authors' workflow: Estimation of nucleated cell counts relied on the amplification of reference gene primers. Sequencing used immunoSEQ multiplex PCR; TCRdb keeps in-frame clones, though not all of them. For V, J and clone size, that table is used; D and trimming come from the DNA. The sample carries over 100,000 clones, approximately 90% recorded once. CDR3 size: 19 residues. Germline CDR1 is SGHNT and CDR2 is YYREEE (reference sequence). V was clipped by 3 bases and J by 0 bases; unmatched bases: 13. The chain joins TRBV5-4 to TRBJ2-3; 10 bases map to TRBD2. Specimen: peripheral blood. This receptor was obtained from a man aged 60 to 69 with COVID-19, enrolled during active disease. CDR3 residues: CASSSNLPGTSASTDTQYF. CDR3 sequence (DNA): TGTGCCAGCAGCTCCAACCTCCCCGGGACTAGCGCTAGCACAGATACGCAGTATTTT. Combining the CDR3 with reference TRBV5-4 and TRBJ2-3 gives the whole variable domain ETGVTQSPTHLIKTRGQQVTLRCSSQSGHNTVSWYQQALGQGPQFIFQYYREEENGRGNFPPRFSGLQFPNYSSELNVNALELDDSALYLCASSSNLPGTSASTDTQYFGPGTRLTVL.